Below, one TCR beta chain is given with its context. This may come from a read error, since a much larger clone is one base off. The data stem from a study of human T cells and chemical hapten exposure. The library tagged individual cDNA molecules with unique molecular identifiers. One entry per CDR3 protein results from TCRdb running MiXCR on the RACE reads. The sample contains nearly 350,000 distinct CDR3 sequences, around 7% of which appear only once. Regarding time point: patch test 1, 2 weeks after DPC sensitization. The treatment is: therapeutic diphenylcyclopropenone sensitization with weekly scalp DPC. Total RNA was extracted from unfractionated whole blood. The CDR3 contains 14 residues. Trimming shortened V by 6 bases and J by 5 bases, and 16 bases separated the two germline ends.

Source: whole blood, taken in connection with sensitization to the hapten diphenylcyclopropenone (DPC). V gene TRBV12-3 or TRBV12-4 combines with J gene TRBJ1-2; possibly TRBD1 for D (6 bases). The receptor was derived from a woman between 18 and 29 years old with alopecia areata. Some clones in this sample may be carry-over from other donors' samples. The CDR3 DNA reads as TGTGCCAGCAGCCTGGCAGGGGTCCCTTATGGCTACACCTTC. It translates to CASSLAGVPYGYTF.